Listed below are T cell receptor beta chains from one sample, sequenced in a study of T cells in tuberculosis. Using immunoSEQ multiplex PCR, the repertoire was profiled, and TCRdb retains in-frame clones only, with some absent. The data contain 61,000 or so clones, approximately 80% of them singletons. Sequencing was done on a sample of CD1b-GMM tetramer-negative cells sorted from PBMCs. These receptors all stem from an adult woman with latent tuberculosis. The CDR3 runs from the conserved cysteine through the conserved F or W. The D gene is left open where the match is weak. Size tells how often a clone was seen (once, few, many) or the class of an expanded clone, and some rows leave it out.

abundance	v_gene	d_gene	j_gene	CDR3nt	CDR3aa
NA	TRBV5-4	TRBD1	TRBJ2-5	TGTGCCAGCAGCCCACAGGGGGCCCAAGAGACCCAGTACTTC	CASSPQGAQETQYF
NA	TRBV7-6	NA	TRBJ2-7	TGTGCCAGCAGCTTACCAGGGCGCGGCGGCGAGCAGTACTTC	CASSLPGRGGEQYF
NA	TRBV27	TRBD2	TRBJ2-7	TGTGCCAGCAGTTTAAGGGGTAGACCCTCTAGCGGGGGCTCCTACGAGCAGTACTTC	CASSLRGRPSSGGSYEQYF
NA	TRBV5-1	NA	TRBJ2-3	TGCGCCAGCAGCTTGGGCGGGTTTGATAGAGATACGCAGTATTTT	CASSLGGFDRDTQYF
once	TRBV29-1	NA	TRBJ1-2	TGCAGCGTTCCGTCCCGGGAAAATGGCTACACCTTC	CSVPSRENGYTF
NA	TRBV27	NA	TRBJ1-2	TGTGCCAGCAGTTTTAGGGAGGGCCCCTATGGCTACACCTTC	CASSFREGPYGYTF
NA	TRBV19	TRBD1	TRBJ1-1	TGTGCCAGTAGTAAAACACAGGGGGGGGACACTGAAGCTTTCTTT	CASSKTQGGDTEAFF
NA	TRBV27	NA	TRBJ1-4	TGTGCCAGCAGTCCCCAGGGGCTCAATAATGAAAAACTGTTTTTT	CASSPQGLNNEKLFF
NA	TRBV5-1	TRBD1	TRBJ1-2	TGCGCCAGCAGCACCGGGGGACAGGGGGCGTTAGACTATGGCTACACCTTC	CASSTGGQGALDYGYTF
NA	TRBV4-3	TRBD1	TRBJ2-6	TGCGCCAGCAGCGTTGGACAGGGGGCTCCGGGGGCCAACGTCCTGACTTTC	CASSVGQGAPGANVLTF
NA	TRBV11-2	TRBD2	TRBJ2-1	TGTGCCAGCAGCTTAGTCGATCCGGGACTAGCCCTCTACAATGAGCAGTTCTTC	CASSLVDPGLALYNEQFF
NA	TRBV5-1	TRBD1	TRBJ2-5	TGCGCCAGCAGCCGGGACAGGGGCACAGAGACCCAGTACTTC	CASSRDRGTETQYF
NA	TRBV5-1	TRBD1	TRBJ2-7	TGCGCCAGCAGCTTGAAATCCGGGACAGGGTCCTACGAGCAGTACTTC	CASSLKSGTGSYEQYF
once	TRBV6-5	TRBD1	TRBJ1-1	TGTGCCAGCAGCGATCAGACAGGGCGGACTGAAGCTTTCTTT	CASSDQTGRTEAFF